The source of this TCR beta chain is a study of blood T cell repertoires in COVID-19. Study as a whole: Collection of acute and convalescent COVID-19 samples took place in the United States, Italy and Spain.

In the case of this clone: The sample holds other DNA sequences that translate to the same CDR3.

The study recruited people aged roughly 18 to 95 years across under 25 US areas. Donors in Cohort 3 who had recovered were those with two negative PCRs, healthcare professional clearance, or resolution of their symptoms. Profiling relied on immunoSEQ multiplex PCR, and the TCRdb table lists in-frame clones only, not all of them. The sample consists of over 300,000 clones, roughly nine tenths of them appearing once. The CDR3 consists of 14 residues. V lost 4 bases to trimming and J lost 1 base; unmatched junction nucleotides: 4. Germline CDR1 is SGHRS and CDR2 is YFSETQ. The sequence was collected from a woman between 25 and 40 years old who had recovered from COVID-19. This chain uses TRBV5-1 with TRBJ1-1, with TRBD1 matching over 7 bases. Sample: PBMCs or T cells enriched from blood (not recorded which). CDR3 nucleotide sequence: TGCGCCAGCAGCCGAGACAGGGAGAACACTGAAGCTTTCTTT. It translates to CASSRDRENTEAFF.